What follows is one T cell receptor (beta chain) and its context. The record originates from a study of T cell changes during pregnancy in multiple sclerosis. V gave up 3 bases and J gave up 5 bases, with 10 bases separating them. CDR1 and CDR2 (germline): SNHLY, FYNNEI. The CDR3 extends over 14 amino acids. The repertoire was sequenced with immunoSEQ multiplex PCR; TCRdb's copy has only in-frame clones and lacks some. The sample carries about 60,000 clones, about 91% recorded once. The chain employs TRBV2 and TRBJ2-2; possible D gene TRBD1, 6 bases. This sequence originates from a female donor with multiple sclerosis, enrolled in a pregnancy study. The starting material was CD4+ T cells from peripheral blood mononuclear cells, obtained in the second trimester of pregnancy. CDR3 DNA sequence: TGTGCCAGCAGTGATTCAGGGGTGACCGGGGAGCTGTTTTTT. Amino acid sequence: CASSDSGVTGELFF.